One sample yielded the 7 T cell receptor beta chains listed below, sequenced in a study of Tregs in tolerant kidney transplant recipients. Mixed chimerism was transient after nonmyeloablative marrow transplants from related graft donors. Clones were read by immunoSEQ multiplex PCR, and TCRdb kept only the in-frame ones, dropping some. The sample records 55,000 to 75,000 clones, about 87% being singletons. This sample comprised CD4+ T cells from blood (PBMCs), obtained 6 months after the transplant. The receptor set was obtained from a human patient who received a combined kidney and bone marrow transplant. The graft donor may be the source of some T cells.

V usage is TRBV2 and J usage is TRBJ2-5; D uncertain. The CDR3 contains 12 residues. Trimming took off 5 bases at V and 5 bases at J, with 9 bases between the two ends. Germline CDR1 reads SNHLY; CDR2 reads FYNNEI. CDR3 sequence: CASSTTSETQYF. Here the CDR3 DNA reads TGTGCCAGCAGTACAACGTCCGAGACCCAGTACTTC. Variable domain in full (rest from reference TRBV2 and TRBJ2-5): EPEVTQTPSHQVTQMGQEVILRCVPISNHLYFYWYRQILGQKVEFLVSFYNNEISEKSEIFDDQFSVERPDGSNFTLKIRSTKLEDSAMYFCASSTTSETQYFGPGTRLLVL.

This chain joins TRBV6-1 and TRBJ2-3, with 9 bases that match TRBD1. The junction had 7 bases not matched to a gene; V was cut back by 4 bases and J by 5 bases. Per the germline V gene, CDR1 is MNHNS and CDR2 is SASEGT. This CDR3 is built from 15 residues. Here the CDR3 reads CASSGSGTGQDTQYF. As DNA, the CDR3 is TGTGCCAGCAGTGGTTCCGGGACAGGGCAAGATACGCAGTATTTT.

In its sample, this clone was seen once. This chain links TRBV10-3 with TRBJ2-3; TRBD2 agrees at 9 bases. CDR1 and CDR2 from the germline V gene are ENHRY and SYGVKD. Losses at the gene ends were 0 bases for V and 5 bases for J; bases not matched to a gene: 9. CDR3 size: 17 residues. Written as DNA, the CDR3 is TGTGCCATCAGTGAGTCGGCGGGAGGGCCTATACGAGATACGCAGTATTTT. Its protein is CAISESAGGPIRDTQYF.

This chain joins TRBV2 and TRBJ2-5, with D maybe TRBD1 (6 bases). The DNA end lines up better with TRBJ2-7; the J call may be wrong. CDR1 is SNHLY and CDR2 is FYNNEI in the germline V gene. The CDR3 covers 13 residues. The CDR3 reads CASSRYRAYEQYF. For the CDR3, the DNA is TGTGCCAGCAGCCGCTACAGGGCCTACGAGCAGTACTTC.

V and J are TRBV9 and TRBJ2-2; TRBD2 matches 12 bases. Looked up from germline, CDR1 is SGDLS and CDR2 is YYNGEE. The V segment lost 4 bases and the J segment 0 bases; nucleotides outside the gene matches: 22. This CDR3 is built from 23 residues. The CDR3 DNA sequence: TGTGCCAGCAGCCTAGCGGGAGGGACCCGGACTAGCGGCACTTTAACGAACACCGGGGAGCTGTTTTTT. This codes for CASSLAGGTRTSGTLTNTGELFF.

The J gene is TRBJ1-1, the V gene TRBV10-3, with 7 bases lining up with TRBD1. CDR1 is ENHRY and CDR2 is SYGVKD in the germline V gene. V dropped 2 bases and J dropped 0; count of bases not matched to a gene: 6. CDR3 length equals 16 residues. The CDR3 DNA sequence: TGTGCCATCAGTGAGAGGGGGGACAGAGTGAACACTGAAGCTTTCTTT. Its translation is CAISERGDRVNTEAFF.

With respect to this clone: Other DNA sequences in the sample encode the same CDR3. The J gene is TRBJ1-6, the V gene TRBV28; D unclear. Trimming took off 2 bases at V and 3 bases at J, with 11 bases between the two ends. The CDR3 loop spans 16 amino acids. Germline V gene data show CDR1 as MDHEN and CDR2 as SYDVKM. The CDR3 nucleotides are TGTGCCAGCAGTTTAAACCTGCTAGACTATAATTCACCCCTCCACTTT. Its translation is CASSLNLLDYNSPLHF.